This T cell receptor beta chain derives from a study of shared clonotypes between healthy human individuals. The overall study: Each donor had three CD4 naive, three CD4 memory, two CD8 naive and one CD8 memory plate.

The authors ran the assay at deep level. Data came from immunoSEQ multiplex PCR; TCRdb stores just in-frame clones and leaves some out. This table holds 760,000 or so clones, about 96% found once. It was CD45RO-negative cells, positively selected for CCR7, that made up naive CD8 cells, with terminally differentiated effector memory CD45RA+ cells excluded. Concerning this clone: The antigen is undetermined.

The germline V and J ends were trimmed by 4 bases and 2 bases, with 16 bases remaining between them. In germline, CDR1 is SGHVS, CDR2 FNYEAQ. The CDR3 length is 16 residues. General study points: Tissues were not sampled, only blood, and their repertoires likely differ. A reduction in generation probabilities was seen for non-shared clonotypes relative to those shared by all four donors.

Sequencing used naive CD8+ T cells sorted from blood. The chain has TRBV7-6 and TRBJ2-3; the D gene is possibly TRBD2 (6 bases). This clonotype was sampled from a man younger than 40 in good health. In DNA, the CDR3 is TGTGCCAGCAGCTCCGAGGAGAGCGGGCACACAGATACGCAGTATTTT. It specifies CASSSEESGHTDTQYF.